This TCR beta chain emerged from a study of T cell clones after liver transplantation. Overall study context: A pre-transplant mixed lymphocyte reaction with TCRbeta sequencing defined graft-donor-reactive clones followed in post-transplant blood. Subjects received no induction therapy and standard immunosuppression until randomization at 12-24 months post-transplant. General study points: A larger donor-reactive than third-party decline suggested partial antigen-specific deletion. In a couple of subjects, few donor cells limited the measurable donor-reactive repertoire.

With V trimmed by 3 bases and J by 1 base, 4 bases remained unmatched. The CDR3 contains 15 residues. Germline loops: CDR1 LNHDA, CDR2 SQIVND (reference sequence). Method: immunoSEQ multiplex PCR; TCRdb's copy keeps in-frame clones and lacks some. The sample consists of roughly 53,000 clones, around 70% of them appearing once. For this clone: The antigen is undetermined.

Sequencing used CD4+ T cells from blood, obtained at the 22-month timepoint. This TCR came from a human patient who received a liver transplant. Some T cells here may be from the graft donor. The gene calls are TRBV19 and TRBJ2-3, with 7 bases fitting TRBD2. CDR3 in amino acids: CASSIKRGRTDTQYF. The CDR3 coding sequence is TGTGCCAGTAGTATTAAGCGGGGACGCACAGATACGCAGTATTTT.